This T cell receptor (beta chain) was found in a study of T cell responses to AZD1222 COVID-19 vaccine. General study results and limits: Across spike, vaccine-associated CD4 TCRs were found, dominant at 160-218 and 743-854. Among spike-specific TCRs, nearly half reportedly target unmutated variant regions. Baseline serostatus was positive in only five to seven AZD1222 recipients. No repertoire was sampled before or during the peak T cell response, only after it.

CDR1 is LGHDT, CDR2 YNNKEL, per germline (reference sequence). This CDR3 is 16 amino acids long. V was clipped by 4 bases and J by 4 bases, with 19 bases between them. Sequenced by immunoSEQ multiplex PCR; TCRdb stores in-frame clones only, minus some. The sample carries roughly 40,000 clones, over 60% recorded once. On this clone: Its antigen is currently unknown.

Sequencing was performed on peripheral blood, taken on day 0 of AZD1222 vaccination. The TCR comes from an adult in good health. The chain carries TRBV3-1 (or the pseudogene TRBV3-2) and TRBJ2-5; tentative D call: TRBD2 (7 bases). CDR3 loop: CASSPIGGGKGETQYF. CDR3 coding DNA: TGTGCCAGCAGCCCTATAGGGGGGGGCAAGGGAGAGACCCAGTACTTC.